The rows below give T cell receptor beta chains drawn from one sample of a study of blood T cell repertoires in COVID-19. Clones were read by immunoSEQ multiplex PCR, and TCRdb kept only the in-frame ones, dropping some. The profile shows 100,000 to 150,000 clones, around 80% of them singletons. Material: peripheral blood. The source of these receptors is a woman aged 45-65 years with acute or convalescent COVID-19. Both conserved end residues are part of each CDR3. D genes are given only for firm matches. Rows may omit the clone size; those that give it use once, few, many or a size class.

few | 14 | TRBD1 | TRBJ2-5 | TRBV5-1 | CASSFQGAGETQYF | TGCGCCAGCAGCTTTCAGGGGGCCGGTGAGACCCAGTACTTC
NA | 11 | NA | TRBJ1-6 | TRBV24-1 | CATSIKSPLHF | TGTGCCACCAGTATTAAATCACCCCTCCACTTT
once | 14 | TRBD2 | TRBJ2-1 | TRBV15 | CATSRGGTHNEQFF | TGTGCCACCAGCAGGGGGGGGACTCACAATGAGCAGTTCTTC
NA | 13 | NA | TRBJ1-1 | TRBV30 | CAWRRDGNTEAFF | TGTGCCTGGAGGCGGGACGGAAACACTGAAGCTTTCTTT
NA | 12 | NA | TRBJ1-1 | TRBV7-9 | CASSLERSEAFF | TGTGCCAGCAGCTTAGAACGGTCTGAAGCTTTCTTT
NA | 13 | NA | TRBJ2-3 | TRBV7-9 | CASSLVRTDTQYF | TGTGCCAGCAGCTTAGTACGGACAGATACGCAGTATTTT
NA | 14 | NA | TRBJ1-5 | TRBV5-4 | CASSLSPGAGPQHF | TGTGCCAGCAGCTTGTCCCCTGGGGCAGGGCCCCAGCATTTT
NA | 13 | TRBD1 | TRBJ1-1 | TRBV30 | CAWSSTGGKGAFF | TGTGCCTGGAGTTCGACAGGGGGCAAGGGAGCTTTCTTT
once | 17 | TRBD1 | TRBJ2-6 | TRBV29-1 | CSVRCRDRGSGANVLTF | TGCAGCGTACGATGCCGGGACAGGGGATCTGGGGCCAACGTCCTGACTTTC
once | 15 | TRBD2 | TRBJ2-7 | TRBV6-5 | CASSNGLAGPYEQYF | TGTGCCAGCAGCAATGGACTAGCGGGGCCCTACGAGCAGTACTTC
once | 13 | NA | TRBJ1-2 | TRBV12-3/TRBV12-4 | CASSLGRNYGYTF | TGTGCCAGCAGTTTGGGCAGAAACTATGGCTACACCTTC
NA | 13 | TRBD1 | TRBJ1-4 | TRBV30 | CASGTATNEKLFF | TGTGCCTCCGGGACAGCAACTAATGAAAAACTGTTTTTT
NA | 14 | NA | TRBJ2-5 | TRBV7-9 | CASSLQEARETQYF | TGTGCCAGCAGCCTACAGGAAGCCCGAGAGACCCAGTACTTC
NA | 13 | NA | TRBJ1-1 | TRBV3-1/TRBV3-2 | CASSQEGVTEAFF | TGTGCCAGCAGCCAAGAGGGAGTCACTGAAGCTTTCTTT
NA | 14 | NA | TRBJ2-1 | TRBV7-3 | CASSLDRYNNEQFF | TGTGCCAGCAGCTTAGACAGGTATAACAATGAGCAGTTCTTC
NA | 15 | TRBD2 | TRBJ2-1 | TRBV5-8 | CASSLSSGGYNEQFF | TGTGCCAGCAGCCTCTCTAGCGGGGGCTACAATGAGCAGTTCTTC
few | 14 | TRBD1 | TRBJ1-5 | TRBV30 | CAWSTGTGYQPQHF | TGTGCCTGGAGTACCGGGACAGGGTATCAGCCCCAGCATTTT
NA | 21 | TRBD1 | TRBJ1-2 | TRBV9 | CASSALLPGQGTRGSNYGYTF | TGTGCCAGCAGCGCCCTTCTCCCTGGACAGGGGACGCGCGGTAGTAACTATGGCTACACCTTC
many | 15 | TRBD1 | TRBJ2-7 | TRBV28 | CASSFSVGTGYEQYF | TGTGCCAGCAGTTTTTCTGTGGGGACAGGGTACGAGCAGTACTTC
NA | 16 | TRBD1 | TRBJ2-1 | TRBV10-1 | CASSESGTAPYNEQFF | TGCGCCAGCAGTGAATCCGGGACAGCGCCCTACAATGAGCAGTTCTTC
NA | 15 | TRBD1 | TRBJ2-1 | TRBV14 | CASSRDRGTYNEQFF | TGTGCCAGCAGCCGAGACAGGGGAACCTACAATGAGCAGTTCTTC
NA | 13 | NA | TRBJ1-6 | TRBV15 | CATSSAGDSPLHF | TGTGCCACCAGTTCCGCAGGGGATTCACCCCTCCACTTT
NA | 16 | TRBD2 | TRBJ2-7 | TRBV2 | CASSEEAGGRSYEQYF | TGTGCCAGCAGTGAAGAGGCGGGGGGCCGTTCCTACGAGCAGTACTTC
few | 14 | NA | TRBJ1-6 | TRBV18 | CASSPGRNNSPLHF | TGTGCCAGCTCACCAGGCAGAAATAATTCACCCCTCCACTTT
few | 12 | NA | TRBJ1-1 | TRBV6-5 | CASSKSGTEAFF | TGTGCCAGCAGTAAATCCGGGACAGAAGCTTTCTTT
NA | 16 | TRBD1 | TRBJ1-6 | TRBV7-9 | CASSYPLGQGNSPLHF | TGTGCCAGCAGCTACCCATTAGGACAGGGCAATTCACCCCTCCACTTT
NA | 11 | NA | TRBJ1-1 | TRBV29-1 | CSVGSSGGAFF | TGCAGCGTTGGCAGCTCCGGCGGAGCTTTCTTT
NA | 15 | NA | TRBJ2-3 | TRBV5-1 | CASSLEGYRADTQYF | TGCGCCAGCAGCTTGGAAGGTTATCGGGCAGATACGCAGTATTTT
NA | 14 | TRBD2 | TRBJ2-3 | TRBV5-4 | CASSLPSGGDTQYF | TGTGCCAGCAGCTTGCCTTCGGGAGGGGATACGCAGTATTTT
NA | 15 | NA | TRBJ2-2 | TRBV7-3 | CASSSGLGNTGELFF | TGTGCCAGCAGCTCCGGACTGGGGAACACCGGGGAGCTGTTTTTT
NA | 17 | TRBD2 | TRBJ2-1 | TRBV19 | CASSTGGLAGPDNEQFF | TGTGCCAGTAGTACCGGCGGACTAGCGGGACCGGACAATGAGCAGTTCTTC
NA | 17 | TRBD1 | TRBJ2-3 | TRBV5-4 | CASSLDTGDTGTDTQYF | TGTGCCAGCAGCTTGGATACAGGGGACACGGGCACAGATACGCAGTATTTT
many | 18 | TRBD2 | TRBJ2-2 | TRBV7-6 | CASSLVLAGGTNTGELFF | TGTGCCAGCAGCTTAGTCCTAGCGGGGGGAACGAACACCGGGGAGCTGTTTTTT
NA | 15 | NA | TRBJ1-6 | TRBV4-2 | CASSQEPRGNSPLHF | TGTGCCAGCAGCCAAGAACCCCGGGGTAATTCACCCCTCCACTTT
NA | 12 | NA | TRBJ1-5 | TRBV28 | CASSQSGRPQHF | TGTGCCAGCAGTCAGTCGGGTCGGCCCCAGCATTTT
NA | 12 | TRBD1 | TRBJ1-2 | TRBV15 | CATSEGAYGYTF | TGTGCCACCAGCGAGGGGGCGTATGGCTACACCTTC
once | 13 | NA | TRBJ1-2 | TRBV9 | CASSVDQGVGYTF | TGTGCCAGCAGCGTGGACCAGGGCGTTGGCTACACCTTC
NA | 17 | TRBD1 | TRBJ1-4 | TRBV11-2 | CASSLDTSGTGSEKLFF | TGTGCCAGCAGCCTTGATACCTCCGGGACAGGGTCTGAAAAACTGTTTTTT
NA | 14 | NA | TRBJ2-7 | TRBV28 | CASSPIGGYYEQYF | TGTGCCAGCAGTCCCATCGGAGGCTACTACGAGCAGTACTTC
few | 16 | TRBD2 | TRBJ2-2 | TRBV4-1 | CASSLTSGGTTGELFF | TGCGCCAGCAGCCTAACTAGCGGGGGGACCACCGGGGAGCTGTTTTTT
NA | 14 | NA | TRBJ1-6 | TRBV7-9 | CASSLGGNNSPLHF | TGTGCCAGCAGCTTAGGGGGCAACAATTCACCCCTCCACTTT
NA | 16 | TRBD1 | TRBJ2-2 | TRBV5-1 | CASASGQNANTGELFF | TGCGCCAGCGCCTCGGGACAGAACGCGAACACCGGGGAGCTGTTTTTT
NA | 14 | NA | TRBJ1-5 | TRBV7-8 | CASSLTTTNQPQHF | TGTGCCAGCAGCTTAACGACTACTAATCAGCCCCAGCATTTT
NA | 14 | NA | TRBJ1-2 | TRBV28 | CASSLGGQGGGYTF | TGTGCCAGCAGTTTGGGAGGGCAGGGAGGGGGCTACACCTTC
NA | 14 | NA | TRBJ1-6 | TRBV6-5 | CASTKRGHGSPLHF | TGTGCCAGCACTAAACGCGGGCATGGTTCACCCCTCCACTTT
NA | 15 | NA | TRBJ1-6 | TRBV5-5 | CASSLGDTYNSPLHF | TGTGCCAGCAGCTTGGGGGACACCTATAATTCACCCCTCCACTTT
few | 13 | TRBD2 | TRBJ2-3 | TRBV29-1 | CSALGLAGDTQYF | TGCAGCGCCCTAGGACTAGCGGGAGATACGCAGTATTTT
NA | 15 | TRBD2 | TRBJ2-2 | TRBV6-5 | CASSPSGGNTGELFF | TGTGCCAGCAGTCCCAGCGGGGGGAACACCGGGGAGCTGTTTTTT
NA | 14 | TRBD1 | TRBJ2-7 | TRBV5-1 | CASSGTGISYEQYF | TGCGCCAGCAGCGGGACAGGGATCTCCTACGAGCAGTACTTC
NA | 16 | NA | TRBJ2-3 | TRBV6-1 | CASSGRTGRVADTQYF | TGTGCCAGCAGTGGCAGGACAGGGAGGGTGGCAGATACGCAGTATTTT
NA | 13 | NA | TRBJ2-1 | TRBV5-5 | CASSFNWGHEQFF | TGTGCCAGCAGCTTCAACTGGGGCCATGAGCAGTTCTTC
NA | 15 | TRBD1 | TRBJ1-5 | TRBV18 | CASSPSTGGSQPQHF | TGTGCCAGCTCACCATCTACAGGGGGAAGTCAGCCCCAGCATTTT
once | 16 | NA | TRBJ1-1 | TRBV9 | CASSASQGSPPTEAFF | TGTGCCAGCAGCGCTTCCCAGGGATCTCCCCCCACTGAAGCTTTCTTT